This T cell receptor beta chain comes out of a study of identical twins. Whole-study results and caveats: Out-of-frame alpha sequences that twins shared showed excess low generation probability.

CDR3 length: 14 amino acids. The germline V gene has CDR1 SGHVS and CDR2 FQNEAQ. The V end lost 2 bases, the J end lost 7 bases, and 13 bases lay between the germline ends. The cDNA had a unique molecular identifier and a template-switch universal primer site. TCRdb redid the calling of the 5' RACE reads with MiXCR, one entry per CDR3 protein. The sample consists of 1.5 million to 2 million distinct CDR3 sequences, around 33% of them appearing once. This clonotype has just a few counts. Its specificity is not known. The sequence came from a newborn girl in good health. The chain is built from TRBV7-8 and TRBJ2-3; tentatively, D is TRBD1 (6 bases). The sequenced sample was cord blood. CDR3 protein: CASSLRGKRNTQYF. The CDR3 bases are TGTGCCAGCAGCTTAAGGGGGAAAAGAAATACGCAGTATTTT.